This T cell receptor (beta chain) was documented in a study of cytomegalovirus exposure and HLA in healthy donors (dated by TCRdb to about 2017). Some background on the complete study: In an earlier analysis of some 610 of the donors, approximately 260 Gb of sequence data and 100 million or so unique TCR beta sequences from about 179 million T cells were reported. All discovery cohort repertoires had been generated on a single sequencing platform. Of the roughly 400 genotyped donors, approximately 80% were placed in the genetic ancestry cluster associated with self-reported Caucasian donors. Besides the first cohort of more than 650 subjects, a separate validation cohort made up of some 110 different subjects was used. The study combined high-throughput TCR immunosequencing, statistical association of individual TCRs with disease status, and machine learning to predict cytomegalovirus infection status. A later analysis re-analyzed previously published TCR beta repertoires from 650 to 800 donors and added high-resolution HLA genotyping to study TCR occurrence patterns. An early release covering around 630 HLA-typed donors comprised approximately 300 gigabases of sequencing data and tens of millions of unique TCR sequences. The study profiled the T cell repertoires of 550 to 700 subjects by immunosequencing and related them to cytomegalovirus serostatus. HLA typing included class I and class II loci at four-digit resolution. Donor age, sex, ethnicity and CMV serostatus were compiled alongside the repertoire data. The study aimed to test whether cataloging public T cell receptors could reveal signatures of past pathogen exposure. The later analysis used no new phenotypic data to find candidate immune exposures, relying instead on TCR beta sequences and their occurrence across donors. In an earlier analysis of more than 550 of the donors, high-throughput TCR beta sequencing was used to judge whether each TCR beta V gene segment behaved as functional or pseudogenic. Typing coverage differed by locus: A, B, C, DRB1 and DQB1 were typed in roughly 629-630 donors, DQA1 in about 510, DPA1 in roughly 590, and DPB1 in just under 490. In a later genetic analysis, genome-wide SNP genotypes for about 65% of the roughly 670 donors were used, and that subset was treated as a discovery cohort. Among 350 to 400 genotyped donors of the cohort, an average of around 240,000 unique TCR beta nucleotide sequences were sequenced per donor, around a sixth of them non-productive. Five DR-DQ haplotypes were treated as single units for association and clustering because of strong linkage in the cohort.

Library method: the immunoSEQ multiplex PCR assay. For the multiplex PCR, a mixture combining 60 forward primers for TCR Vbeta segments and 13 reverse primers for TCR Jbeta segments was used. Amplification of the CDR3 region of rearranged TCR beta genes was performed with a multiplex PCR assay on genomic DNA. On the Illumina HiSeq System, the amplified TCR beta libraries were sequenced as 87-base-pair reads. Regarding the original processing steps: A later analysis counted tens of millions of unique TCR beta chains across the 600 to 850 repertoires, and around 9.9 million of these chains were shared by at least two donors. Raw reads were error-corrected and collapsed into unique sequences with a nearest-neighbor algorithm that merged closely related sequences to remove PCR and sequencing errors. Alignment of CDR3 sequences to IMGT reference sequences was used to assign V, D and J gene segments. For a sequence to be retained, at least a six-nucleotide match to both a V gene segment and a J gene segment was required. Rearrangements were classified as productive when the CDR3 lacked stop codons and remained in frame with V and J, and all other rearrangements were classified as non-productive. Following IMGT convention, CDR3 was defined as the stretch from the second conserved V-encoded cysteine up to the conserved J-encoded phenylalanine. Sequences without an unambiguous match to a single V gene segment were excluded from the earlier analysis of approximately 560 of the donors. An earlier analysis of several hundred of the donors called V segments functional above 56.7% productive rearrangements and segregating when the between-donor standard deviation exceeded 5%. A statistical classification framework was built for diagnosing cytomegalovirus status from the catalog of TCR beta chain sequences. In a later analysis, V and J genes were assigned by comparing TCR nucleotide sequences against IMGT/GENE-DB human TR gene sequences. In a later analysis, CDR3 sequences and most-parsimonious VDJ recombination scenarios were assigned using the TCRdist pipeline. In a later analysis, every TCR beta chain was defined by the combination of its CDR3 amino acid sequence and its V-gene family, and reads without a unique V-gene family were dropped. In a later analysis, around 650 highly shared, low-generation-probability nucleotide sequences were removed to address suspected cross-contamination and a sequencing artifact. A later analysis calculated a clonal expansion index for each public chain from normalized within-repertoire ranks of inferred template counts. In a later analysis, generation probabilities were computed with a VDJ recombination model fitted to out-of-frame rearrangements, and the resulting probabilities were checked against IGoR. A later analysis scored TCR-TCR, TCR-HLA and TCR-CMV co-occurrence with hypergeometric tests, applying a repertoire-size bias correction to TCR pairs. False discovery rates were estimated in a later analysis by permuting HLA or CMV assignments 20 times. In a later analysis, co-occurring TCRs were grouped using DBSCAN, and TCRdist sequence similarity was added for clustering within HLA-allele-positive subsets. Repertoires with fewer than 30,000 or more than 120,000 public chains, plus five repertoires with anomalous nucleotide sharing, were excluded from co-occurrence clustering. TCRdb holds this immuneACCESS table with in-frame rearrangements only. Some clones are missing; in checked studies, unresolved V genes explain under half, and the rest has no known cause. That table supplies the V and J calls and clone size; D and trimming were determined from the DNA. For this sample the table gives fewer than 250,000 clones, of which under 80% were detected only once. 1.8% of the sample is held by the ten biggest clonotypes.

What the work shows at the level of the full study, not this receptor alone: A later genetic analysis associated a missense DCLRE1C variant with V-gene and J-gene trimming of TCR beta chains, and an independent cohort replicated the association. According to a later analysis, most CMV-associated TCR beta chains appeared to be HLA-restricted, and the HLA associations seemed to be driven largely by CMV exposure. In an earlier analysis of 500 to 650 of the donors, most TCR beta V segments appeared in productive rearrangements about 87% or about 30% of the time, broadly matching IMGT annotations. In a later analysis, several top co-occurrence clusters were reported to appear linked to parvovirus B19, influenza, CMV and Epstein-Barr virus. Specific HLA alleles were associated with roughly 16,000 TCR beta sequences at a false discovery rate of 0.05 in a later analysis. In a later genetic analysis, fewer N-insertions in productive TCRs were reported among donors in an Asian-associated ancestry cluster than the roughly 700-donor mean. The only immune exposure information available for the cohort was CMV serostatus. In a later analysis, HLA-associated TCR beta chains showed more clonal expansion and lower generation probabilities than non-associated chains that were equally common. It was suggested by the authors that the approach could potentially be generalized to other disease states and immunological phenotypes. A further reported finding was that TCR beta sequences accurately predicted the HLA-A and HLA-B alleles for most subjects in the first cohort. Because some donors lacked HLA typing at each locus, the association tests relied only on the typed subset. Some IMGT-functional V segments, including TRBV6-2 and TRBV6-3, could not be distinguished by the 87-base-pair reads and were therefore excluded. A cluster of highly shared sequence variants was judged likely to be a technical artifact of the sequencing pipeline. Only TCR beta chains were sequenced in this cohort, and the absence of alpha or paired-chain data limited detectable features. Because counts were too low, seventeen rarely observed V segments, including chromosome 9 orphons, were left out of the earlier analysis of about 500 of the donors. Three of the identified cytomegalovirus-associated TCR beta chains were confirmed in vitro to be specific for cytomegalovirus antigens. Correlated functional status among segregating V segments might be attributable to linkage disequilibrium, but an unknown experimental factor could not be ruled out. In both the original and validation cohorts, the classifier was reported to diagnose cytomegalovirus status with high specificity and sensitivity. In a later analysis, the rate of TCR association differed among HLA loci, with DRB1 alleles having the most associated TCRs and HLA-C alleles having the fewest. Strong co-occurrence of HLA alleles, especially DR and DQ, made assigning TCR associations to individual alleles difficult. In the study, approximately 160 TCR beta chains were listed as associated with cytomegalovirus. Most TCR sequences were seen in very few donors, while some public TCRs were found in many individuals. Sequencing depth was assumed to be roughly uniform across donors in the presence/absence analyses, though that assumption may not hold.

On this clone: This receptor's antigen is unknown. Per-base quality was not reported, and no clone a single base away is much larger than it.

The cohort consisted of approximately 690 healthy bone marrow donors. At the time of sampling, all cohort members were nominally healthy, though unrecorded immune exposures were likely present. The donor tested CMV seronegative, placing the donor among the 352 seronegative members of the cohort. Every donor gave a peripheral blood sample, and the peripheral blood mononuclear cells from that sample were used for TCR beta sequencing. Genomic DNA extraction from the blood cell samples was performed with the Qiagen DNeasy Blood Extraction Kit. Via the germline V gene, CDR1 is SGHVS and CDR2 FNYEAQ. The V end loses 5 bases and the J end loses 6 bases, and a stretch of 10 bases separates them. The CDR3 goes from the cysteine to the phenylalanine over 12 residues. Left in the record is the CDR3 DNA by itself, 36 bases read in frame from the first base.

The receptor comes from a woman in her thirties in good health and CMV-seronegative. The material sequenced was PBMCs. The rearrangement combines TRBV7-6 with TRBJ1-2; a tentative D call is TRBD1 (5 bases match). The CDR3 reads CASSKPGDGYTF. In nucleotides, the sequence is TGTGCCAGCAGCAAACCGGGGGATGGCTACACCTTC.